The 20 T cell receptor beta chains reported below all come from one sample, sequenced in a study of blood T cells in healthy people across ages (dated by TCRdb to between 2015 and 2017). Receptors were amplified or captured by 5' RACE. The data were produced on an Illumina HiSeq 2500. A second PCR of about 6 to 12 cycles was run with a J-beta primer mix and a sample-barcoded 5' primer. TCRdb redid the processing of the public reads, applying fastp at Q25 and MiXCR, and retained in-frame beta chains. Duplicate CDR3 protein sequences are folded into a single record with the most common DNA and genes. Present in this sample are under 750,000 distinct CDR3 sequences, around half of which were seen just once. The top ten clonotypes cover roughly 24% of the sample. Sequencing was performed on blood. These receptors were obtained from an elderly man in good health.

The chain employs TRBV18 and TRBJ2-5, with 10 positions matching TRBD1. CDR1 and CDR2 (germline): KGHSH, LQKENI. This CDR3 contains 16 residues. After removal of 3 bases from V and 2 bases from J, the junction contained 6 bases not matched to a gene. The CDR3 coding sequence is TGTGCCAGCTCACCCAGGACAGGGGGAACGCAAGAGACCCAGTACTTC. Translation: CASSPRTGGTQETQYF.

DNA of the CDR3: TGTGCCACCAGCAGACGCCGGACAGGGACGCGCATCAATGAGCAGTACTTC. It specifies CATSRRRTGTRINEQYF. The chain employs TRBV15 and TRBJ2-7; 8 positions agree with TRBD1. CDR1 and CDR2 from the germline V gene are LNHNV and YYDKDF (reference sequence). V was clipped by 2 bases and J by 7 bases; unmatched bases: 16. The CDR3 contains 17 residues.

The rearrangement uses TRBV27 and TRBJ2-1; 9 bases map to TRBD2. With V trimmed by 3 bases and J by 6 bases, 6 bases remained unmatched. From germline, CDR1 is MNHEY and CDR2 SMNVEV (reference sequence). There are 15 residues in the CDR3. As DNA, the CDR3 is TGTGCCAGCAGTTTTCTCCCGCGGGAGGGCAATGAGCAGTTCTTC. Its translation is CASSFLPREGNEQFF.

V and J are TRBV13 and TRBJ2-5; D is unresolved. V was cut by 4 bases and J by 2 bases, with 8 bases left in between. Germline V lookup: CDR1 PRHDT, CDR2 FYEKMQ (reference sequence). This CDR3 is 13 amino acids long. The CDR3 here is CASSWRGQETQYF. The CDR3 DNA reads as TGTGCCAGCAGCTGGCGAGGACAAGAGACCCAGTACTTC. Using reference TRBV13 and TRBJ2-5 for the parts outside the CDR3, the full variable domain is AAGVIQSPRHLIKEKRETATLKCYPIPRHDTVYWYQQGPGQDPQFLISFYEKMQSDKGSIPDRFSAQQFSDYHSELNMSSLELGDSALYFCASSWRGQETQYFGPGTRLLVL.

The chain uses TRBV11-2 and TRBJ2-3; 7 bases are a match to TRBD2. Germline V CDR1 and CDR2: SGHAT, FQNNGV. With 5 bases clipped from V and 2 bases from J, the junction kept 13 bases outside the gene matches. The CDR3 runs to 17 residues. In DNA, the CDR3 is TGTGCCAGCAGCCCACGAGGCGGGGGACGAATCACAGATACGCAGTATTTT. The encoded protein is CASSPRGGGRITDTQYF.

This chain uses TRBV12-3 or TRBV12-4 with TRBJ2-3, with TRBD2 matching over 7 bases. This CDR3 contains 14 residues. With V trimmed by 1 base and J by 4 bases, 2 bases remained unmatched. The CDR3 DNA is TGTGCCAGCAGTTTAGATGGGAGGGCAGATACGCAGTATTTT. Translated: CASSLDGRADTQYF.

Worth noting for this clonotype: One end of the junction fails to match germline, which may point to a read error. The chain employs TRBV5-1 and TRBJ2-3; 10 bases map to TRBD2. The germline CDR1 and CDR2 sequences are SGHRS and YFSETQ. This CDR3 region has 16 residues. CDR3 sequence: CAGSFLTSGGTDTQYF. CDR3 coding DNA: TGCGCCGGCAGCTTCCTAACTAGCGGGGGCACAGATACGCAGTATTTT.

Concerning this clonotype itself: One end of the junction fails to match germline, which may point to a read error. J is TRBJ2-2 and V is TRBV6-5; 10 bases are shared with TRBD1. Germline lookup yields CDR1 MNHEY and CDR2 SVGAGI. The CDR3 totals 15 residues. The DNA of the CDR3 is TGTGCCAGCAGTCCTTGGACAGGGGGGACCGCGGAGCTGTTTTTT. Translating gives CASSPWTGGTAELFF.

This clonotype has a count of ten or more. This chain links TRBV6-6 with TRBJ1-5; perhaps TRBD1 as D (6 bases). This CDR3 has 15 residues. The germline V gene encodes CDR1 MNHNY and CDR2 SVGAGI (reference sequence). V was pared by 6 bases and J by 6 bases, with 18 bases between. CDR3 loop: CASSLQGKGPQPQHF. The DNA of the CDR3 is TGTGCCAGCAGCTTACAGGGAAAGGGTCCTCAGCCCCAGCATTTT.

This CDR3 reads CSVEPRGGLAGGYNEQFF. In DNA form, the CDR3 reads TGCAGCGTTGAACCCAGGGGGGGACTAGCGGGAGGATACAATGAGCAGTTCTTC. The chain carries TRBV29-1 and TRBJ2-1; 15 bases map to TRBD2. Germline V gene data show CDR1 as SQVTM and CDR2 as ANQGSEA. The CDR3 has 18 residues. With 2 bases clipped from V and 4 bases from J, the junction kept 9 bases outside the gene matches.

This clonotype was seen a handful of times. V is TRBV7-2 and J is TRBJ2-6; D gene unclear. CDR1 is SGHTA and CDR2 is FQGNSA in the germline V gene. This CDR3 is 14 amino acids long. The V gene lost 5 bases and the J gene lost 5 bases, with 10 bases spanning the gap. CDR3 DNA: TGTGCCAGCAGCGGCGGTTTCTGGGCCAACGTCCTGACTTTC. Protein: CASSGGFWANVLTF. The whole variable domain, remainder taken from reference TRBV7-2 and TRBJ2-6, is GAGVSQSPSNKVTEKGKDVELRCDPISGHTALYWYRQSLGQGLEFLIYFQGNSAPDKSGLPSDRFSAERTGGSVSTLTIQRTQQEDSAVYLCASSGGFWANVLTFGAGSRLTVL.

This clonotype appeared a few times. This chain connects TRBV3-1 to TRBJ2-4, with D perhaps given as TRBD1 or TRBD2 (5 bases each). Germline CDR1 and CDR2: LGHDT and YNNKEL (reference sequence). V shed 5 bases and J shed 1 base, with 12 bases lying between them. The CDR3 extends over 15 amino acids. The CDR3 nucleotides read TGTGCCAGCAGCAGGAAAGGGGAGGCCAAAAACATTCAGTACTTC. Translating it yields CASSRKGEAKNIQYF.

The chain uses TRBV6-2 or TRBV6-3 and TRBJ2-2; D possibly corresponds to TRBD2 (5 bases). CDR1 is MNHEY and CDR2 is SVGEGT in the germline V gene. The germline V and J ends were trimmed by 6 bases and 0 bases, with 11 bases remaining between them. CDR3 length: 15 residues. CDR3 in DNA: TGTGCCAGCAGCAACCGGGGAGCGAACACCGGGGAGCTGTTTTTT. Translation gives CASSNRGANTGELFF.

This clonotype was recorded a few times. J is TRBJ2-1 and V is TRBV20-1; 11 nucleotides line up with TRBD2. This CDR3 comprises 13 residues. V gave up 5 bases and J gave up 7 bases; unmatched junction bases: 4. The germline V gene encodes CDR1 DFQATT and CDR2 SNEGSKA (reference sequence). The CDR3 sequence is CSALAGGGNEQFF. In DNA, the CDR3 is TGCAGTGCTCTAGCGGGGGGTGGGAATGAGCAGTTCTTC.

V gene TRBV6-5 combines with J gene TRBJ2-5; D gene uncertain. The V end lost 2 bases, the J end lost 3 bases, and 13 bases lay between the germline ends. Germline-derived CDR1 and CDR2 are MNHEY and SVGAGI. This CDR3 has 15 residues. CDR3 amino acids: CASSYALGGEETQYF. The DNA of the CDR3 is TGTGCCAGCAGTTACGCCCTTGGTGGGGAAGAGACCCAGTACTTC.

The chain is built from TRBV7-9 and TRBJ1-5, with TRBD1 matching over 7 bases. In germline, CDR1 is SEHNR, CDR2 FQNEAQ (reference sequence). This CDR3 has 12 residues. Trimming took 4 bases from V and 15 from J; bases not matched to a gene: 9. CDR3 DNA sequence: TGTGCCAGCAGCTCTGACAGGGAGTACCTGCATTTT. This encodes CASSSDREYLHF.

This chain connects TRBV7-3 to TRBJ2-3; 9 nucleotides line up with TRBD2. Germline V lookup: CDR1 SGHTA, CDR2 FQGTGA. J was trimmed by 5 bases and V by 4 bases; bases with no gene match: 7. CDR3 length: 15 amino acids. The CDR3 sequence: CASSYSGRVVDTQYF. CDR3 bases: TGTGCCAGCAGCTATAGCGGGAGAGTGGTAGATACGCAGTATTTT. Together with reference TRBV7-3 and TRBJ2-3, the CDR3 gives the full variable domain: GAGVSQTPSNKVTEKGKYVELRCDPISGHTALYWYRQSLGQGPEFLIYFQGTGAADDSGLPNDRFFAVRPEGSVSTLKIQRTERGDSAVYLCASSYSGRVVDTQYFGPGTRLTVL.

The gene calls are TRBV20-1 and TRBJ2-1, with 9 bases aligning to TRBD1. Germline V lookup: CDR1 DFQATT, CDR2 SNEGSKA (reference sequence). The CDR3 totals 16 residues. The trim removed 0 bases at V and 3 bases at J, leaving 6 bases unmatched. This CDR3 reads CSARDRTGANYNEQFF. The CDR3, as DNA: TGCAGTGCTAGAGATCGGACAGGGGCTAACTACAATGAGCAGTTCTTC.

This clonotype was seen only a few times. The CDR3 loop reads CSARIARDPYGYTF. For the CDR3, the DNA is TGCAGTGCTAGAATCGCCAGGGACCCTTATGGCTACACCTTC. The chain joins TRBV20-1 to TRBJ1-2; tentatively, D is TRBD1 (5 bases). This CDR3 is built from 14 residues. Deletions cut 2 bases from V and 5 bases from J, with 15 bases between. From germline, CDR1 is DFQATT and CDR2 SNEGSKA (reference sequence).

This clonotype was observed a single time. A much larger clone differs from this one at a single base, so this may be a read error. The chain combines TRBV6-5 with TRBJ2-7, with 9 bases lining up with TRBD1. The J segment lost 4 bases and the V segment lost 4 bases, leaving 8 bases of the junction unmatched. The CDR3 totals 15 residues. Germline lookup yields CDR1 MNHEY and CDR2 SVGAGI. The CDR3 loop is CASSSVPGQGYEQYF. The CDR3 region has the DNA TGTGCCAGCAGTTCAGTCCCGGGACAGGGATACGAGCAGTACTTC.